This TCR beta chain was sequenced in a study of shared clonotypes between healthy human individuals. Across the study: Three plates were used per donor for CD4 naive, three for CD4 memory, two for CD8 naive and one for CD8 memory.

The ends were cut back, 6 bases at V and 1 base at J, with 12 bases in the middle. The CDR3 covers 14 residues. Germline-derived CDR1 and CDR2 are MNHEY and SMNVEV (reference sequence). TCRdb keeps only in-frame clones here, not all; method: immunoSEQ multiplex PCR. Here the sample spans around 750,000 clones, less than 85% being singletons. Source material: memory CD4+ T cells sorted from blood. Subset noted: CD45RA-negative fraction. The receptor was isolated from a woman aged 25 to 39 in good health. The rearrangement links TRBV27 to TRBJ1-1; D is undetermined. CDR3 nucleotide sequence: TGTGCCAGCAGCCCCAGAGTAACGAACACTGAAGCTTTCTTT. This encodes CASSPRVTNTEAFF.